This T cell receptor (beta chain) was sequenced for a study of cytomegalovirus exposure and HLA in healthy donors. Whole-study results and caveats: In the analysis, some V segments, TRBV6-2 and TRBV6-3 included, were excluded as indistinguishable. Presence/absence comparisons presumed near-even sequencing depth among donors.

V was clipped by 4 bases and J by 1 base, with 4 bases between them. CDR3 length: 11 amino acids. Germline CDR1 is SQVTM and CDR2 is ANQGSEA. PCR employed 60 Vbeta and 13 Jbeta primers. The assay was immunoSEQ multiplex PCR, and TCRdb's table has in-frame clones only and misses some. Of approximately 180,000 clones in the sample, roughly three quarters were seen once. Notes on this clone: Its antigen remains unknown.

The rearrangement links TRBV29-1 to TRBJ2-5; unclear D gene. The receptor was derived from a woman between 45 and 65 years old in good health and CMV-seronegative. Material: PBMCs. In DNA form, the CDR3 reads TGCAGCGTTGGCAGCCAAGAGACCCAGTACTTC. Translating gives CSVGSQETQYF.